One and the same sample provided the 16 T cell receptor beta chains below, sequenced in a study of blood T cell repertoires in COVID-19. Clones were sequenced by immunoSEQ multiplex PCR, and TCRdb holds only the in-frame ones, with some missing. The data contain a few hundred thousand clones, less than 95% of them seen just once; the ten biggest clones take up about 0.6%. Sequenced input: PBMCs or T cells enriched from blood (not recorded which). Every receptor here comes from a man younger than 30 who had recovered from COVID-19.

V is TRBV6-5 and J is TRBJ2-7; the match to TRBD2 covers 7 bases. CDR1 MNHEY and CDR2 SVGAGI come from the germline V gene. The CDR3 sequence is 14 residues long. Losses at the gene ends were 5 bases for V and 4 bases for J; bases not matched to a gene: 8. CDR3 protein: CASSPPGGAYEQYF. CDR3 in DNA: TGTGCCAGCAGTCCTCCGGGGGGTGCATACGAGCAGTACTTC.

The chain uses TRBV2 and TRBJ2-2; D possibly corresponds to TRBD1 (5 bases). The CDR3 runs 15 residues. From germline, CDR1 is SNHLY and CDR2 FYNNEI. V gave up 2 bases and J gave up 3 bases, with 10 bases separating them. The CDR3 here is CASSERGRDTGELFF. DNA of the CDR3: TGTGCCAGCAGTGAAAGGGGTCGGGACACCGGGGAGCTGTTTTTT. Complete variable domain (other parts from reference TRBV2 and TRBJ2-2): EPEVTQTPSHQVTQMGQEVILRCVPISNHLYFYWYRQILGQKVEFLVSFYNNEISEKSEIFDDQFSVERPDGSNFTLKIRSTKLEDSAMYFCASSERGRDTGELFFGEGSRLTVL.

The V gene is TRBV5-6, the J gene TRBJ1-2, with TRBD1 as a possible D gene (6 bases). The CDR3 contains 15 residues. Germline CDR1 is SGHDT and CDR2 is YYEEEE. Between the trimmed V and J ends, which lost 4 bases and 5 bases, there was a span of 18 bases. CDR3 region: CASSPAAGAGYGYTF. The CDR3 region has the DNA TGTGCCAGCAGCCCGGCGGCGGGGGCGGGGTATGGCTACACCTTC.

The CDR3: CASSPGPGRNEQFF. The CDR3 DNA follows: TGTGCCAGCAGCCCCGGACCCGGGAGGAATGAGCAGTTCTTC. The chain employs TRBV7-3 and TRBJ2-1; 7 bases are shared with TRBD2. The CDR3 length is 14 residues. The V and J ends lost 5 bases and 7 bases, in that order; junction bases with no gene match: 8. Germline CDR1 reads SGHTA; CDR2 reads FQGTGA.

As regards this clone: In the same sample, other DNA sequences code for this CDR3. This chain uses TRBV30 with TRBJ1-1; D not certain. CDR3 length: 13 residues. Trimming removed 0 bases from V and 0 bases from J, with 5 bases in between. The germline V gene has CDR1 GTSNPN and CDR2 SVGIG (reference sequence). The CDR3: CAWSVLLNTEAFF. DNA of the CDR3: TGTGCCTGGAGTGTACTGCTGAACACTGAAGCTTTCTTT. Full variable domain (remainder filled in from reference TRBV30 and TRBJ1-1): SQTIHQWPATLVQPVGSPLSLECTVEGTSNPNLYWYRQAAGRGLQLLFYSVGIGQISSEVPQNLSASRPQDRQFILSSKKLLLSDSGFYLCAWSVLLNTEAFFGQGTRLTVV.

The chain has TRBV7-9 and TRBJ1-1, with 7 bases lining up with TRBD1. Losses at the gene ends were 7 bases for V and 7 bases for J; bases not matched to a gene: 9. The CDR3 is made up of 13 amino acids. The germline CDR1 and CDR2 sequences are SEHNR and FQNEAQ (reference sequence). The CDR3 reads CASNYRGGNEAFF. The CDR3 nucleotides read TGTGCCAGCAATTACAGGGGAGGAAATGAAGCTTTCTTT.

This clone was counted only a few times. The gene calls are TRBV19 and TRBJ1-4; the D is unclear. V shed 4 bases and J shed 3 bases, with 6 bases lying between them. In germline, CDR1 is LNHDA, CDR2 SQIVND (reference sequence). The CDR3 is 13 amino acids. The CDR3 region has the DNA TGTGCCAGTAGTAGTGCGGCTAATGAAAAACTGTTTTTT. Its translation is CASSSAANEKLFF.

V gene TRBV19 combines with J gene TRBJ1-5; D ambiguous. Deletions cut 2 bases from V and 4 bases from J, with 3 bases between. CDR1 and CDR2 (germline): LNHDA, SQIVND (reference sequence). The length of the CDR3 is 12 residues. In DNA, the CDR3 is TGTGCCAGTAGTATACGGAATCAGCCCCAGCATTTT. This gives the protein CASSIRNQPQHF.

This clone was counted a single time. The V gene is TRBV10-2, the J gene TRBJ1-3, with 7 bases identical to TRBD1. V lost 8 bases and J lost 1; bases outside the gene matches: 5. This CDR3 contains 14 residues. From germline, CDR1 is WSHSY and CDR2 SAAADI. For the CDR3, the DNA is TGCGCCAGCGGAGGACAGGCTTCTGGAAACACCATATATTTT. It codes for CASGGQASGNTIYF.

The rearrangement joins TRBV9 to TRBJ2-3; 10 bases map to TRBD2. Germline lookup yields CDR1 SGDLS and CDR2 YYNGEE. The trim removed 5 bases at V and 0 bases at J, leaving 0 bases unmatched. There are 14 residues in the CDR3. The CDR3 here is CASRAGGSTDTQYF. For the CDR3, the DNA is TGTGCCAGCAGAGCGGGGGGGAGCACAGATACGCAGTATTTT.

The chain has TRBV14 and TRBJ1-2, with D possibly being TRBD1 (6 bases). Deletions cut 4 bases from V and 1 base from J, with 16 bases between. Germline-derived CDR1 and CDR2 are SGHDN and FVKESK. The CDR3 covers 16 residues. CDR3 in DNA: TGTGCCAGCAGCCGTGGGGGCTTGAGGGGTAACTATGGCTACACCTTC. This codes for CASSRGGLRGNYGYTF.

J is TRBJ1-5 and V is TRBV4-1; D is perhaps TRBD1 (5 bases). The germline V gene encodes CDR1 MGHRA and CDR2 YSYEKL. CDR3 length: 17 residues. Trimming took 1 base from V and 6 from J, leaving 19 bases between them. CDR3 sequence (DNA): TGCGCCAGCAGCCAAGGGGGTCGAGGGGCGCGGGGTCAGCCCCAGCATTTT. As protein: CASSQGGRGARGQPQHF.

Worth noting for this clone: At one end, the junction sequence differs from germline, possibly due to a read error. The rearrangement joins TRBV5-4 to TRBJ1-1, with TRBD1 as a possible D gene (6 bases). This CDR3 has 14 amino acids. The germline V gene has CDR1 SGHNT and CDR2 YYREEE (reference sequence). The CDR3 reads CASSNRQVSESAVF. The CDR3 region has the DNA TGTGCCAGCAGCAACCGACAGGTCTCAGAGTCGGCTGTATTC.

The genes are TRBV11-2 and TRBJ2-3, with D possibly being TRBD2 (5 bases). V was trimmed by 2 bases and J by 1 base, leaving 16 bases between them. This CDR3 is 17 amino acids long. Germline V gene data show CDR1 as SGHAT and CDR2 as FQNNGV. For the CDR3, the DNA is TGTGCCAGCAGCTTATCAATACGGGAAAGGGGCACAGATACGCAGTATTTT. It translates to CASSLSIRERGTDTQYF.

The rearrangement uses TRBV30 and TRBJ1-2; 7 nucleotides match TRBD1. CDR1 and CDR2 from the germline V gene are GTSNPN and SVGIG (reference sequence). V shed 2 bases and J 8 bases; nucleotides not matched to a gene: 11. CDR3 length equals 14 residues. The CDR3 bases are TGTGCCTGGAGTCTCACAGGGGACGGAGACGGCTACACCTTC. This gives the protein CAWSLTGDGDGYTF.

J is TRBJ1-1 and V is TRBV10-3; 7 bases match TRBD1. This CDR3 is 14 amino acids long. CDR1 is ENHRY and CDR2 is SYGVKD in the germline V gene. V lost 5 bases and J lost 2; bases outside the gene matches: 5. The CDR3 is CAISTHRGNTEAFF. The CDR3 DNA sequence: TGTGCCATCAGTACCCACAGGGGAAACACTGAAGCTTTCTTT.